Here is one TCR beta chain with its context. Its antigen remains unidentified. No base quality values were provided; no much bigger clone lies one nucleotide off. This entry is derived from a study of PD-1 blockade in classical Hodgkin lymphoma (dated by TCRdb to about 2020). As for the study more broadly: The study used CyTOF and TCR beta sequencing to define a peripheral blood immune signature of response to PD-1 blockade in classical Hodgkin lymphoma. Paper-wide results and their limitations: The study was restricted to a single clinical trial cohort, and the causes of repertoire differences, possibly disease activity or prior therapy, were left undefined. Baseline TCR diversity was reported as lower in newly diagnosed patients than in healthy donors, and lower still in relapsed/refractory patients.

Genomic DNA was extracted with the Qiagen DNeasy kit from unsorted PBMCs and from negatively selected CD4+ and CD8+ fractions. TCR beta CDR3 regions were amplified by immunoSEQ multiplex PCR using primers annealing to V and J segments. Amplification bias was minimized using a synthetic immune receptor repertoire, and residual bias was removed computationally after sequencing. The study's processing was this. Custom Python scripts were used to quantify repertoire diversity as the Shannon entropy index. Unsorted, CD4+ and CD8+ repertoires were analyzed separately, except in combined analyses where CD4+ and CD8+ sequences were merged in silico. TCRdb took over this immuneACCESS table, retaining in-frame rearrangements with V and J assigned. Such tables are incomplete; in checked studies, under half of the missing clones stem from an unresolved V gene, and the remainder is unexplained. The V and J calls and clone size come from that table; D and trimming were worked out from the DNA. Across this sample there are more than 20,000 clones, with approximately 94% seen only once. 4.5% to 7% of the sample comes from the top ten.

This specimen's time point label, interpreted: newly diagnosed, previously untreated cHL patient sample. As a comparison group for the relapsed/refractory trial patients, PBMCs from patients with newly diagnosed, previously untreated classical Hodgkin lymphoma were sequenced. Peripheral blood was collected in 8 mL Vacutainer Cell Preparation Tubes, from which PBMCs were isolated by centrifugation and then cryopreserved. The TCR was taken from a human donor with classical Hodgkin lymphoma. Specimen: peripheral blood mononuclear cells (PBMCs).

Read as DNA, the sequence is TGTGCCACCAGCGGCACAGGGACGAAACTCAATGAGCAGTTCTTC. This codes for CATSGTGTKLNEQFF. The V and J segments used are TRBV15 and TRBJ2-1; D gene: possibly TRBD1, on 6 matching bases. The CDR3 sequence holds 15 residues, the cysteine and phenylalanine included. Only the CDR3 DNA is retained, 45 bases long and in frame from the first base. The CDR1 and CDR2 encoded by the germline V gene (reference sequence) are LNHNV and YYDKDF. The V end loses 5 bases and the J end loses 6 bases, and a stretch of 17 bases separates them.